The present TCR beta chain was sequenced within a study of T cells in Graves' hyperthyroidism and ophthalmopathy (dated by TCRdb to between 2017 and 2020). As for the study more broadly: Peripheral blood was collected at initial diagnosis, before any treatment. In six Graves' hyperthyroidism patients, the study also compared T-cell repertoires from thyroid tissue with T-cell repertoires from blood. The approximately 100 discovery patients were randomly divided into training and test sets at a 7:3 ratio. Following sampling, methimazole starting at 30 mg daily was given to hyperthyroidism patients, and high-dose intravenous methylprednisolone was given to ophthalmopathy patients. Prospective prediction of ophthalmopathy was tested in an independent validation cohort of 18 hyperthyroidism patients and 15 to 17 patients who later progressed to ophthalmopathy. The paper describes TCR Vbeta CDR3 sequencing of 140 or so peripheral blood samples, made up of 43 ophthalmopathy patients, 70 to 75 hyperthyroidism patients and roughly 17 progressor patients. TCR V-J signatures able to tell the groups apart were searched for in a discovery cohort of 90 to 100 patients, of whom roughly 42 had Graves' ophthalmopathy and 57 had stable Graves' hyperthyroidism.

Stable Graves' hyperthyroidism was defined as the absence of progression to ophthalmopathy over 18 months of follow-up. The hyperthyroidism patients were between 18 and 65 years old and newly diagnosed, with a disease duration of less than 2 months. Any patient with an uncontrolled infection, another autoimmune disease, pregnancy or lactation was excluded. Diagnoses relied on clinical symptoms, serum thyroxine and TRAb, thyroid ultrasound and orbital computed tomography. PBMCs were isolated from about 9 ml of fresh peripheral blood by Ficoll-Paque density gradient centrifugation. Total RNA was extracted with Trizol reagent, and quality was checked on an Agilent 2100 Bioanalyzer. TCR beta CDR3 regions were amplified from RNA transcripts. The first round of RT-PCR for the TCR CDR3 was performed with the HTBI primer set and the Qiagen OneStep RT-PCR kit. The libraries were constructed in a second round of multiplex PCR and then size-selected and purified. Sequencing of the libraries was done on an Illumina HiSeq2000 using paired-end 100 bp reads. Under the source paper's analysis protocol: SOAPnuke was used to process the raw data, with reads discarded if the reads contained adapters or uncalled bases, had a mean Phred below 15, or lacked an exact constant-primer or identifier match. COPE v1.2.5 was used to merge the high-quality paired reads, and each unique nucleotide sequence was defined as a clonotype. Clonotypes were aligned to IMGT TRBV, TRBD and TRBJ reference segments using MiTCR v1.1. Analysis was restricted to V-J combinations with a frequency above 0.0001, which covered 98% to 99.2% of repertoires. A TCS score was defined as the ratio between F50 (clonal expansion) and ExV (chaos), using BLOSUM62-based TCRdist between CDR3 peptides within each V-J. Welch's t-statistics and random forest reduced several hundred V-J features to 10 to 15, which were used in a naive Bayes classifier (R e1071). The raw public reads went through TCRdb reprocessing: fastp at Q25, MiXCR clone calling, in-frame beta chains kept. Rows with one shared CDR3 protein collapse into an entry with the most common genes and DNA. The V and J calls were determined by TCRdb, not by the authors. The sample has hundreds of thousands of distinct CDR3 sequences on record, 16% of them singletons. The top ten constitute 15% to 20% of the sample.

Broad study findings and their caveats: A 13 V-J signature model separated ophthalmopathy from stable hyperthyroidism, with approximately 86% sensitivity and about 81% specificity in cross-validation and 80%/75% in testing. Most expanded thyroid clonotypes (frequency above 0.001) were also detected in blood, a finding suggesting that blood repertoires may reflect thyroid immune responses. No statistical method was used to set the sample size in advance, and investigators knew the group allocation. In validation, progression to ophthalmopathy was predicted by the model with roughly 69% sensitivity and nearly 75% specificity, a median of roughly six months before onset.

This clonotype has at least ten counts. This receptor's antigen is unknown. Per-nucleotide qualities are absent, and no much larger clonotype sits a single base away. Taken from the germline V gene (reference sequence), the CDR1 and CDR2 loops are MNHEY and SMNVEV. V loses 0 bases of germline sequence and J loses 0 bases, and the interval between the two ends is 0 bases. The CDR3 goes from the cysteine to the phenylalanine over 13 residues. Just the 39-base CDR3 DNA is kept, in frame starting at base 1. The TCR comes from a woman between 18 and 30 years old with Graves' hyperthyroidism. The material sequenced was blood. The V and J genes are TRBV27 and TRBJ1-5; a confident D gene designation cannot be given. The DNA sequence follows: TGTGCCAGCAGTTTATCTAGCAATCAGCCCCAGCATTTT. Its translation reads: CASSLSSNQPQHF.